Shown below are 11 T cell receptor beta chains from a single sample sequenced in a study of blood T cell repertoires in COVID-19. Assay used: immunoSEQ multiplex PCR; TCRdb lists only in-frame clones, some missing. The sample carries some 330,000 clones, more than 70% recorded once. Sequencing input: PBMCs or T cells enriched from blood (not recorded which). These receptors originate from a man aged 35-49 years in a cohort exposed to, infected with or recovered from COVID-19 (not recorded which).

The chain couples TRBV4-1 to TRBJ2-3; 10 bases line up with TRBD2. V was clipped by 1 base and J by 2 bases; unmatched bases: 6. The CDR3 contains 17 residues. CDR1 and CDR2 from the germline V gene are MGHRA and YSYEKL. CDR3 protein: CASSQVGLAGATDTQYF. CDR3 DNA: TGCGCCAGCAGCCAAGTCGGGCTAGCGGGAGCCACAGATACGCAGTATTTT.

The rearrangement links TRBV7-3 to TRBJ2-1, with D hard to call. The germline gives CDR1 SGHTA, CDR2 FQGTGA. The CDR3 has 14 amino acids. V shed 5 bases and J shed 9 bases, with 17 bases lying between them. CDR3 residues: CASSPFDSRLEQFF. CDR3 sequence (DNA): TGTGCCAGCAGCCCTTTCGATAGCCGGCTTGAGCAGTTCTTC.

The V call is TRBV5-1, the J call TRBJ2-7; D remains unclear. The CDR3 spans 15 residues. The germline V gene encodes CDR1 SGHRS and CDR2 YFSETQ. V was clipped by 0 bases and J by 0 bases, with 10 bases between them. In DNA, the CDR3 is TGCGCCAGCAGCTTGGGATTGCAGGCCTCCTACGAGCAGTACTTC. Protein product: CASSLGLQASYEQYF.

Concerning this clone: The same CDR3 can be traced to other DNA sequences in this sample. The chain combines TRBV2 with TRBJ1-5; 8 bases match TRBD1. J was trimmed by 4 bases and V by 6 bases; bases with no gene match: 5. The CDR3 spans 14 residues. The germline V gene has CDR1 SNHLY and CDR2 FYNNEI. CDR3 protein: CASSSGTGNQPQHF. DNA for the CDR3: TGTGCCAGCAGCTCCGGGACAGGAAATCAGCCCCAGCATTTT.

The chain carries TRBV4-2 and TRBJ2-3; tentatively, D is TRBD2 (7 bases). This CDR3 has 18 residues. Germline V gene data show CDR1 as LGHNA and CDR2 as YNFKEQ. Trimming removed 1 base at V and 1 base at J, with 18 bases between. Here the CDR3 reads CASSQGIGRGHRTDTQYF. CDR3 coding DNA: TGTGCCAGCAGCCAAGGGATAGGGAGGGGACACCGCACAGATACGCAGTATTTT.

The chain carries TRBV3-1 (or the pseudogene TRBV3-2) and TRBJ1-6; D gene ambiguous. Germline V CDR1 and CDR2: LGHDT, YNNKEL (reference sequence). The CDR3 runs 12 residues. V was pared by 4 bases and J by 6 bases, with 4 bases between. CDR3 in amino acids: CASSPSNSPLHF. For the CDR3, the DNA is TGTGCCAGCAGCCCGAGTAATTCACCCCTCCACTTT.

The chain has TRBV5-1 and TRBJ2-1, with TRBD1 matching over 9 bases. This CDR3 has 16 residues. The germline CDR1 and CDR2 sequences are SGHRS and YFSETQ. J was trimmed by 5 bases and V by 4 bases; bases with no gene match: 10. The CDR3 coding sequence is TGCGCCAGCAGCGTAACGGGACAGGGATGGAACAATGAGCAGTTCTTC. Translating it yields CASSVTGQGWNNEQFF.

The genes are TRBV6-2 or TRBV6-3 and TRBJ1-2, with 9 bases fitting TRBD1. V gave up 7 bases and J gave up 8 bases; unmatched junction bases: 8. CDR3 length: 13 amino acids. CDR1 and CDR2 from the germline V gene are MNHEY and SVGEGT. The CDR3 reads CASTPTGGLGYTF. The CDR3 region has the DNA TGTGCCAGCACCCCTACAGGGGGCCTAGGCTACACCTTC.

This sequence joins TRBV28 and TRBJ1-2; the match to TRBD1 covers 9 bases. There are 13 residues in the CDR3. In germline, CDR1 is MDHEN, CDR2 SYDVKM. J gave up 8 bases and V 5 bases, and 6 bases lay outside the gene matches. CDR3 sequence (DNA): TGTGCCAGCAGTGACAGGGGGAGTGGAGGCTACACCTTC. As protein: CASSDRGSGGYTF.

J is TRBJ1-4 and V is TRBV19; D possibly corresponds to TRBD1 (6 bases). V was cut by 2 bases and J by 0 bases, with 13 bases left in between. The CDR3 has 17 residues. Germline CDR1 LNHDA, CDR2 SQIVND (reference sequence). CDR3 sequence: CASSISRDTATNEKLFF. The DNA of the CDR3 is TGTGCCAGTAGTATATCCCGGGACACCGCAACTAATGAAAAACTGTTTTTT.

This chain connects TRBV4-1 to TRBJ2-1, with 14 bases matching TRBD2. Losses at the gene ends were 5 bases for V and 3 bases for J; bases not matched to a gene: 12. This CDR3 has 19 amino acids. Germline V gene sequence: CDR1 MGHRA, CDR2 YSYEKL. The CDR3 region is CASSSRKKTSGRDYNEQFF. The DNA of the CDR3 is TGCGCCAGCAGCTCCCGCAAGAAGACTAGCGGGAGGGACTACAATGAGCAGTTCTTC.